This entry features one TCR beta chain sequence. This entry comes from a study of blood T cell repertoires in COVID-19. Whole-study context: COVID-19 samples, acute and convalescent, were from the United States, Italy and Spain. PBMCs, B-cell-depleted T cells, or T cells provided the cDNA or gDNA that made up the material.

Authors' data handling: Reference gene primer amplification gave nucleated cell count estimates. Sequencing used immunoSEQ multiplex PCR; TCRdb keeps in-frame clones, though not all of them. The V and J calls and clone size come from that table; D and trimming were worked out from the DNA. The sample consists of some 120,000 clones, approximately 84% of them appearing once. The sequence came from a woman in her twenties or thirties who had recovered from COVID-19. The specimen was peripheral blood.

The CDR3 loop reads CASSLTGTGMYNEQFF. CDR3 in DNA: TGTGCCAGCAGCCTGACCGGGACAGGGATGTACAATGAGCAGTTCTTC. The chain links TRBV11-2 to TRBJ2-1, with TRBD1 identical over 9 bases. This CDR3 is built from 16 residues. J lost 4 bases, V lost 5 bases, and 9 bases had no gene match. Germline V gives CDR1 SGHAT, CDR2 FQNNGV. The full variable domain, completed using reference TRBV11-2 and TRBJ2-1, is EAGVAQSPRYKIIEKRQSVAFWCNPISGHATLYWYQQILGQGPKLLIQFQNNGVVDDSQLPKDRFSAERLKGVDSTLKIQPAKLEDSAVYLCASSLTGTGMYNEQFFGPGTRLTVL.